This TCR beta chain stems from a study of T cell changes during pregnancy in multiple sclerosis. CDR3 length: 15 residues. Trimming left V 1 base short and J 0 bases short, with 8 bases between. Looked up from germline, CDR1 is SGHRS and CDR2 is YFSETQ. Measured with immunoSEQ multiplex PCR; TCRdb has only the in-frame clones, and not every one. Of fewer than 110,000 clones listed, approximately 90% were seen once; the top ten hold 0.75% to 0.95%. The sample in question was peripheral blood, obtained after pregnancy. This rearrangement joins TRBV5-1 to TRBJ2-1; the D gene is possibly TRBD1 (6 bases). This receptor was obtained from a female donor with multiple sclerosis, enrolled in a pregnancy study. CDR3 DNA: TGCGCCAGCAGCTTGCAGGGGAGCTCCTACAATGAGCAGTTCTTC. Protein sequence: CASSLQGSSYNEQFF.